These 23 T cell receptor beta chains came from one sample sequenced in a study of T-cell memory formation after mild COVID-19. TCRdb fed the 5' RACE reads into MiXCR, producing one record per CDR3 protein. The data contain 360,000 or so distinct CDR3 sequences, 25% to 30% of them seen just once; the ten biggest clones take up less than 15%. Sequencing input: PBMCs or a T cell subset sorted from them (not recorded which). The origin of the receptors is an adult woman who had mild COVID-19 (a few samples of this study predate the infection). Cell type and time point are not known.

This chain connects TRBV5-1 to TRBJ2-2; 11 bases map to TRBD1. V was pared by 5 bases and J by 4 bases, with 4 bases of the junction left unmatched. Germline CDR1 reads SGHRS; CDR2 reads YFSETQ. CDR3 size: 15 residues. The CDR3 DNA sequence: TGCGCCAGCAGAGCCGGGACAGGGGGCACCGGGGAGCTGTTTTTT. As protein: CASRAGTGGTGELFF.

This clonotype was observed a handful of times. The V call is TRBV5-1, the J call TRBJ2-1, with D maybe TRBD2 (6 bases). Germline V lookup: CDR1 SGHRS, CDR2 YFSETQ. Trimming removed 5 bases at V and 4 bases at J, with 19 bases between. The CDR3 extends over 16 amino acids. The CDR3 loop reads CASRQAGQRPYNEQFF. The CDR3 DNA follows: TGCGCCAGCAGACAGGCGGGGCAGAGACCGTACAATGAGCAGTTCTTC.

This clonotype turned up a few times. The chain carries TRBV2 and TRBJ2-1; 8 bases fit TRBD2. Germline CDR1 is SNHLY and CDR2 is FYNNEI. J lost 4 bases, V lost 3 bases, and 5 bases had no gene match. The CDR3 has 15 amino acids. The CDR3 DNA reads as TGTGCCAGCAGTGACCGCGGGAGGCCTTACAATGAGCAGTTCTTC. Its translation is CASSDRGRPYNEQFF.

This clonotype was seen a few times. This chain joins TRBV12-3 or TRBV12-4 and TRBJ2-2, with D perhaps TRBD2 (5 bases). Trimming took 3 bases from V and 4 from J, leaving 18 bases between them. The CDR3 has 17 residues. The CDR3 region is CASSFFGNLVSTGELFF. The CDR3, as DNA: TGTGCCAGCAGTTTTTTCGGGAACCTAGTAAGCACCGGGGAGCTGTTTTTT.

The V call is TRBV13, the J call TRBJ2-7, with D tentatively TRBD1 or TRBD2 (5 bases each). Germline V gene data show CDR1 as PRHDT and CDR2 as FYEKMQ (reference sequence). Trimming took 2 bases from V and 6 from J, leaving 14 bases between them. There are 14 residues in the CDR3. CDR3 amino acids: CASSLSTRGGEQYF. The CDR3 DNA reads TGTGCCAGCAGCTTAAGTACACGGGGCGGCGAGCAGTACTTC.

This clonotype was counted a few times. The chain recombines TRBV12-3 or TRBV12-4 with TRBJ2-2, with 9 positions matching TRBD1. Trimming cost V 8 bases and J 6 bases; bases outside gene matches: 16. The CDR3 runs to 17 residues. CDR3 residues: CASVQRNRGRVAGELFF. The DNA of the CDR3 is TGTGCCAGCGTACAACGAAACAGGGGGCGGGTAGCCGGGGAGCTGTTTTTT.

The chain is built from TRBV4-1 and TRBJ1-2; TRBD1 aligns across 8 bases. Losses at the gene ends were 5 bases for V and 3 bases for J; bases not matched to a gene: 17. This CDR3 region has 18 residues. Germline CDR1 reads MGHRA; CDR2 reads YSYEKL. Written as DNA, the CDR3 is TGCGCCAGCAGCGTTCCCGCCTCCGGGACAGGAGGCGACTATGGCTACACCTTC. This translates into CASSVPASGTGGDYGYTF.

The table lists this clonotype with a few counts. The chain uses TRBV5-1 and TRBJ2-7; no clear D gene. Trimming removed 0 bases at V and 3 bases at J, with 13 bases between. The CDR3 has 15 residues. The germline gives CDR1 SGHRS, CDR2 YFSETQ. CDR3 coding DNA: TGCGCCAGCAGCTTGGAACCTAGGAAGGGCTACGAGCAGTACTTC. It translates to CASSLEPRKGYEQYF.

The CDR3 DNA is TGTGCCAGCAGCCCACAATCTGGGGCCAACGTCCTGACTTTC. Translation: CASSPQSGANVLTF. The chain has TRBV7-6 and TRBJ2-6; the D is unclear. V was cut by 5 bases and J by 1 base, with 6 bases left in between. CDR3 length: 14 residues. CDR1 is SGHVS, CDR2 FNYEAQ, per germline.

This clonotype was counted only a few times. The V call is TRBV12-3 or TRBV12-4, the J call TRBJ1-1, with unresolved D. Trimming left V 2 bases short and J 6 bases short, with 16 bases between. CDR3 length equals 15 residues. CDR3 protein: CASSLRSAGDAEAFF. The CDR3 DNA reads as TGTGCCAGCAGTTTACGGTCGGCCGGGGATGCTGAAGCTTTCTTT.

V usage is TRBV6-2 or TRBV6-3 and J usage is TRBJ2-7; maybe TRBD1 (6 bases). Between the trimmed V and J ends, which lost 8 bases and 4 bases, there was a span of 9 bases. CDR3 length equals 11 residues. In germline, CDR1 is MNHEY, CDR2 SVGEGT. The CDR3 nucleotides read TGTGCCAGCCGAGACAGGTACGAGCAGTACTTC. It translates to CASRDRYEQYF.

This chain connects TRBV12-3 or TRBV12-4 to TRBJ2-2, with a tentative D call TRBD2 (6 bases). The length of the CDR3 is 15 residues. With 6 bases removed from V and 6 bases from J, the gap between germline ends came to 17 bases. This chain's CDR3 is CASRYQPPGAGELFF. The CDR3, as DNA: TGTGCCAGCAGATATCAGCCGCCGGGGGCCGGGGAGCTGTTTTTT.

Only one count was recorded for this clonotype. At one end, the junction sequence differs from germline, possibly due to a read error. The V call is TRBV12-3 or TRBV12-4, the J call TRBJ1-1, with unresolved D. This CDR3 region has 12 residues. DNA of the CDR3: TGTGCCACCAGTAGATACCCCACTGAAGCTTTCTTT. Translation: CATSRYPTEAFF.

This clonotype has just a few counts. The rearrangement uses TRBV7-8 and TRBJ2-7, with TRBD1 matching over 11 bases. CDR1 and CDR2 from the germline V gene are SGHVS and FQNEAQ. V gave up 1 base and J gave up 4 bases; unmatched junction bases: 6. The CDR3 contains 16 residues. CDR3 sequence (DNA): TGTGCCAGCAGCTTAGGGAGGACAGGGGGCAGGTACGAGCAGTACTTC. Encoded protein: CASSLGRTGGRYEQYF.

V is TRBV29-1 and J is TRBJ2-5, with D hard to call. CDR3 size: 10 residues. V gave up 7 bases and J gave up 3 bases, with 6 bases separating them. Germline CDR1 is SQVTM and CDR2 is ANQGSEA. CDR3 loop: CSAIEETQYF. DNA of the CDR3: TGCAGCGCAATCGAAGAGACCCAGTACTTC. The full variable domain, its missing parts supplied by reference TRBV29-1 and TRBJ2-5, is SAVISQKPSRDICQRGTSLTIQCQVDSQVTMMFWYRQQPGQSLTLIATANQGSEATYESGFVIDKFPISRPNLTFSTLTVSNMSPEDSSIYLCSAIEETQYFGPGTRLLVL.

This clonotype has more than one count but fewer than ten. The rearrangement uses TRBV5-1 and TRBJ2-1; D gene ambiguous. The V and J ends lost 4 bases and 5 bases respectively, with 10 bases between them. The CDR3 runs 13 residues. The germline V gene has CDR1 SGHRS and CDR2 YFSETQ. CDR3 protein: CASSTDTHNEQFF. The CDR3 coding sequence is TGCGCCAGCAGCACCGACACTCACAATGAGCAGTTCTTC.

For the CDR3, the DNA is TGTGCCAGCAGCTTAGATTTCATAACGGGAGCACGAAACAATGAGCAGTTCTTC. Translated: CASSLDFITGARNNEQFF. V is TRBV11-3 and J is TRBJ2-1, with D possibly matching TRBD2 (6 bases). The CDR3 has 18 amino acids. Per the germline V gene, CDR1 is SGHNT and CDR2 is YENEEA. V gave up 0 bases and J gave up 5 bases, with 20 bases separating them.

The table lists this clonotype with a few counts. The chain joins TRBV6-6 to TRBJ2-5, with a possible D match to TRBD2 (5 bases). The ends were cut back, 5 bases at V and 4 bases at J, with 17 bases in the middle. CDR3 length: 15 amino acids. Germline V gene lookup returns CDR1 MNHNY and CDR2 SVGAGI (reference sequence). In DNA form, the CDR3 reads TGTGCCAGCAGTACCATAGAGAGGGTGCGAGAGACCCAGTACTTC. Its translation: CASSTIERVRETQYF.

The chain uses TRBV7-2 and TRBJ1-2; weak D call: TRBD1 (6 bases). This CDR3 spans 12 amino acids. Trimming pared 6 bases from V and 6 bases from J, leaving 11 bases between. The germline gives CDR1 SGHTA, CDR2 FQGNSA. This CDR3 reads CASRGHRDGYTF. CDR3 DNA sequence: TGTGCCAGCAGGGGACATCGAGATGGCTACACCTTC.

The rearrangement uses TRBV7-9 and TRBJ2-5; a weak D match, TRBD2 (7 bases). V was cut by 6 bases and J by 2 bases, with 16 bases left in between. Germline loops: CDR1 SEHNR, CDR2 FQNEAQ (reference sequence). The CDR3 sequence is 15 residues long. The CDR3 DNA reads TGTGCCAGCAGTTTGGCGGGGGCGGATCAAGAGACCCAGTACTTC. Translated: CASSLAGADQETQYF.

V is TRBV20-1 and J is TRBJ2-7; 7 nucleotides align to TRBD2. Trimming removed 0 bases from V and 5 bases from J; junction bases left unmatched: 13. The CDR3 runs 16 residues. Looked up from germline, CDR1 is DFQATT and CDR2 is SNEGSKA (reference sequence). The CDR3 protein is CSARDPGTDAGDEQYF. CDR3 DNA: TGCAGTGCTAGAGACCCAGGGACCGACGCGGGGGACGAGCAGTACTTC.

The genes are TRBV3-1 and TRBJ1-2, with D unclear. In germline, CDR1 is LGHDT, CDR2 YNNKEL (reference sequence). The CDR3 totals 12 residues. V gave up 1 base and J gave up 4 bases, with 4 bases separating them. The CDR3 sequence: CASSQVSYGYTF. In DNA, the CDR3 is TGTGCCAGCAGCCAAGTCAGCTATGGCTACACCTTC.

The V gene is TRBV10-3, the J gene TRBJ1-2; a possible D gene is TRBD1 (6 bases). Germline CDR1 is ENHRY and CDR2 is SYGVKD. This CDR3 spans 15 amino acids. Between the trimmed V and J ends, which lost 0 bases and 4 bases, there was a span of 12 bases. CDR3 region: CAISESVTGFYGYTF. CDR3 in DNA: TGTGCCATCAGTGAGTCGGTCACAGGGTTCTATGGCTACACCTTC.